This T cell receptor beta chain was captured by sequencing in a study of T-cell reconstitution after alpha-beta-depleted transplantation in children. Overall study results and limits: It was newly produced T cells that mostly accounted for T-cell counts and diversity one year after transplant. Reportedly, roughly two months post-transplant, alpha-beta T cells arose from several hundred expanded graft clones. Day-60 TCRbeta diversity that was high in some patients was derived from surviving recipient T cells and thymic progenitors.

Preparation of the TCRbeta library used unique molecular identifiers. TCRdb recomputed calls from the PCR reads with MiXCR, one row per CDR3 protein. The table shows about 290,000 distinct CDR3 sequences, with over 7.5% occurring only once. The CDR3 has 15 amino acids. V was clipped by 6 bases and J by 5 bases, with 19 bases between them. Germline CDR1 is MDHEN and CDR2 is SYDVKM. With regard to this clonotype: No antigen is known for it. A single base separates this from a much larger clone, so it may be a read error.

This rearrangement joins TRBV28 to TRBJ1-1, with D possibly TRBD1 on 5 matching bases. This receptor was taken from a female patient aged 2-9 years who had a stem cell transplant for Fanconi anemia, so the T cells may come from the graft donor. Sequencing was performed on peripheral blood, taken 360 days after TCRalphabeta/CD19-depleted stem cell transplant. Written as DNA, the CDR3 is TGTGCCAGCAGCCCTGCGGGACGGGGGACGACTGAAGCTTTCTTT. Encoded protein: CASSPAGRGTTEAFF.